A selection of T cell receptor beta chains follows, all from one sample in a study of radiation and T cells in renal cell carcinoma. Method: immunoSEQ multiplex PCR; TCRdb's copy keeps in-frame clones and lacks some. The sample has about 64,000 clones, over 65% seen once. The source material was blood, sampled from a patient whose treatment included radiotherapy and nephrectomy. These receptors came from a man between 60 and 70 years old with renal cell carcinoma. Each CDR3 is given with its conserved first and last residue. The order of the fields is J gene, V gene, CDR3 protein.

J gene: TRBJ2-7
V gene: TRBV11-2
CDR3 protein: CASSFDRGTSYEQYF

J gene: TRBJ1-1
V gene: TRBV19
CDR3 protein: CASRIGTANEAFF

J gene: TRBJ2-5
V gene: TRBV7-6
CDR3 protein: CASSLGYATGSSMVPGEETQYF

J gene: TRBJ2-3
V gene: TRBV12-5
CDR3 protein: CASGHGDTGLTDTQYF

J gene: TRBJ1-5
V gene: TRBV19
CDR3 protein: CASSGGVNQPQHF

J gene: TRBJ2-7
V gene: TRBV6-1
CDR3 protein: CASIRPNSLEQYF

J gene: TRBJ2-1
V gene: TRBV27
CDR3 protein: CASSSSWVRATRNEQFF

J gene: TRBJ2-2
V gene: TRBV15
CDR3 protein: CATSRGLAGTNTGELFF

J gene: TRBJ2-7
V gene: TRBV7-2
CDR3 protein: CASSPRGGRYEQYF

J gene: TRBJ1-2
V gene: TRBV5-1
CDR3 protein: CASSPDVGVNYGYTF

J gene: TRBJ1-1
V gene: TRBV29-1
CDR3 protein: CSVGGTEAFF

J gene: TRBJ1-2
V gene: TRBV5-6
CDR3 protein: CASSLGWDGYTF

J gene: TRBJ1-2
V gene: TRBV2
CDR3 protein: CASSYTRQDLQGYTF

J gene: TRBJ1-4
V gene: TRBV5-1
CDR3 protein: CASSLPIGENEKLFF

J gene: TRBJ2-5
V gene: TRBV9
CDR3 protein: CASSPRTGGSQETQYF

J gene: TRBJ2-2
V gene: TRBV19
CDR3 protein: CASSISGRGTGELFF

J gene: TRBJ1-1
V gene: TRBV5-1
CDR3 protein: CASSPGQGTYRLDLNTEAFF

J gene: TRBJ2-7
V gene: TRBV6-5
CDR3 protein: CASSDRWWGSEQYF

J gene: TRBJ2-3
V gene: TRBV5-6
CDR3 protein: CASSAPLAGDTDTQYF

J gene: TRBJ1-5
V gene: TRBV10-3
CDR3 protein: CAISQSNDGNQPQHF

J gene: TRBJ2-5
V gene: TRBV5-1
CDR3 protein: CASSLGLATEIQETQYF

J gene: TRBJ2-2
V gene: TRBV19
CDR3 protein: CASSPGLAGGNTGELFF

J gene: TRBJ1-5
V gene: TRBV6-4
CDR3 protein: CASSEGAGQPQHF

J gene: TRBJ2-6
V gene: TRBV18
CDR3 protein: CASSPTGVGGANVLTF

J gene: TRBJ2-6
V gene: TRBV11-2
CDR3 protein: CASSSGANVLTF

J gene: TRBJ2-2
V gene: TRBV27
CDR3 protein: CASSLQEGGGELFF

J gene: TRBJ2-2
V gene: TRBV6-1
CDR3 protein: CASSERAGNTGELFF

J gene: TRBJ1-1
V gene: TRBV6-6
CDR3 protein: CASGDLILTEAFF

J gene: TRBJ1-1
V gene: TRBV5-1
CDR3 protein: CASSSYGTGGTEAFF